The 25 T cell receptor beta chains listed next were all sequenced from one sample in a study of T cells expressing NK-cell markers. TCRdb reprocessed the 5' RACE reads and stores each CDR3 protein as one record, lacking DNA. The sample totals some 600,000 distinct CDR3 sequences; its top ten clones hold approximately 3.6%. Material: blood T cells: a sorted CD56 or NKG2C T cell subset, CD4+ or CD8+ T cells, or bulk PBMC T cells (not recorded which). The receptor set was obtained from a man aged 18 to 30 in good health.

This chain joins TRBV9 and TRBJ2-1; TCRdb's D call of TRBD2 is untestable without DNA. Germline V gene sequence: CDR1 SGDLS, CDR2 YYNGEE. The CDR3 length is 14 residues. The CDR3 sequence is CASSPNPRGDEQFF.

The chain joins TRBV20-1 to TRBJ2-2; TCRdb's D gene call, TRBD1, goes unchecked for lack of DNA. This CDR3 comprises 13 residues. CDR1 and CDR2 from the germline V gene are DFQATT and SNEGSKA (reference sequence). This CDR3 is CSARGQGHGELFF.

CDR3: CASREFTDTQYF. This chain uses TRBV12-3 or TRBV12-4 with TRBJ2-3. The CDR3 extends over 12 amino acids.

This chain joins TRBV6-1 and TRBJ2-1. Germline CDR1 and CDR2: MNHNS and SASEGT. This CDR3 spans 15 amino acids. This chain's CDR3 is CASSGTGPAYNEQFF.

The chain uses TRBV7-6 and TRBJ2-3; with no DNA, the TCRdb D assignment of TRBD2 cannot be verified. Germline CDR1 and CDR2: SGHVS and FNYEAQ. This CDR3 comprises 16 residues. Here the CDR3 reads CASSSRLADPTDTQYF.

This rearrangement joins TRBV2 to TRBJ1-4; TCRdb calls TRBD1, which cannot be checked without DNA. The V gene's germline CDR1 is SNHLY and CDR2 FYNNEI. This CDR3 contains 14 residues. CDR3 residues: CASIKDRGNEKLFF.

The V call is TRBV7-8, the J call TRBJ2-1; the D gene TCRdb calls, TRBD1, cannot be checked with no DNA. The CDR3 covers 15 residues. The V gene's germline CDR1 is SGHVS and CDR2 FQNEAQ. CDR3 sequence: CASSLGYGISNEQFF.

V usage is TRBV5-1 and J usage is TRBJ2-5; there is no DNA to check the TCRdb D call of TRBD2. CDR1 and CDR2 (germline): SGHRS, YFSETQ. The CDR3 contains 14 residues. The CDR3 loop reads CASSFSPQQETQYF.

The V call is TRBV5-1, the J call TRBJ2-2; TCRdb calls TRBD2, which cannot be checked without DNA. The CDR3 is 17 residues long. Germline values: CDR1 SGHRS, CDR2 YFSETQ. The CDR3 reads CASSSSGLAASTGELFF.

The chain employs TRBV20-1 and TRBJ2-3. The CDR3 has 14 residues. Germline CDR1 reads DFQATT; CDR2 reads SNEGSKA (reference sequence). The CDR3 reads CSASIADFTDTQYF.

The genes are TRBV10-3 and TRBJ2-3. Germline V gene data show CDR1 as ENHRY and CDR2 as SYGVKD. CDR3 length equals 11 residues. The chain's CDR3 is CAIGSTDTQYF.

The CDR3 protein is CASSLGGVRRYGYTF. The V call is TRBV5-1, the J call TRBJ1-2; with no DNA, the TCRdb D assignment of TRBD1 cannot be verified. The germline V gene has CDR1 SGHRS and CDR2 YFSETQ. This CDR3 has 15 residues.

V gene TRBV28 combines with J gene TRBJ2-7; as DNA is missing, the TRBD1 call by TCRdb cannot be tested. The CDR3 is 11 amino acids. Per germline, CDR1 MDHEN and CDR2 SYDVKM. The CDR3 loop reads CASGRGYEQYF.

The V gene is TRBV6-5, the J gene TRBJ2-1; TCRdb lists TRBD2, though no DNA is available to test this call. Germline V gene lookup returns CDR1 MNHEY and CDR2 SVGAGI. This CDR3 region has 16 residues. CDR3 loop: CASSYSPSGYYNEQFF.

The gene calls are TRBV20-1 and TRBJ2-7; the D call of TRBD2 rests on TCRdb alone, since no DNA is present to check it. From germline, CDR1 is DFQATT and CDR2 SNEGSKA (reference sequence). This CDR3 has 15 amino acids. The chain's CDR3 is CSAARLAGGHSEQYF.

The chain employs TRBV28 and TRBJ2-3. The germline V gene has CDR1 MDHEN and CDR2 SYDVKM. The CDR3 loop spans 15 amino acids. CDR3 residues: CASSSIIQGTDTQYF.

The CDR3 protein is CSVELVREKLFF. The chain recombines TRBV29-1 with TRBJ1-4. Germline V gene sequence: CDR1 SQVTM, CDR2 ANQGSEA. CDR3 length: 12 residues.

This chain uses TRBV7-2 with TRBJ1-5; TCRdb's assignment of TRBD1 cannot be checked, as there is no DNA. The CDR3 has 15 residues. Germline CDR1 and CDR2: SGHTA and FQGNSA. This CDR3 reads CASSLEGQGGQPQHF.

V and J are TRBV25-1 and TRBJ2-5. The CDR3 is 13 amino acids. Germline CDR1 MGHDK, CDR2 SYGVNS. CDR3 sequence reads: CASRGWELETQYF.

The chain employs TRBV15 and TRBJ2-7; TCRdb's D call of TRBD2 is untestable without DNA. CDR1 is LNHNV, CDR2 YYDKDF, per germline (reference sequence). CDR3 length: 16 amino acids. CDR3 sequence: CATSTVGLAGFYEQYF.

The rearrangement links TRBV12-3 or TRBV12-4 to TRBJ2-1; TCRdb returns TRBD2, unconfirmable since there is no DNA. The CDR3 is 16 amino acids. Here the CDR3 reads CASSTVGGGLLGEQFF.

The chain recombines TRBV30 with TRBJ1-5. Germline CDR1 GTSNPN, CDR2 SVGIG (reference sequence). The CDR3 loop spans 13 amino acids. The CDR3 sequence: CAWEAGGGQPQHF.

The chain is built from TRBV19 and TRBJ2-1; TCRdb's D gene call, TRBD1, goes unchecked for lack of DNA. Looked up from germline, CDR1 is LNHDA and CDR2 is SQIVND (reference sequence). The CDR3 sequence is 17 residues long. CDR3 amino acids: CASSLNPGETWYNEQFF.

The chain uses TRBV6-1 and TRBJ1-5. The CDR3 is 15 amino acids. The germline V gene encodes CDR1 MNHNS and CDR2 SASEGT. CDR3 region: CASSVTGPANQPQHF.

The rearrangement joins TRBV24-1 to TRBJ2-3; TCRdb proposes TRBD1, but this gene call is untestable without DNA. There are 17 residues in the CDR3. CDR1 is KGHDR, CDR2 SFDVKD, per germline. The CDR3 sequence: CATSDPRTGGLLDTQYF.